What follows is one T cell receptor beta chain and its context. This clonotype was seen a few times. Its antigen specificity is not known. Per-base quality was not reported, and no clone a single base away is much larger than it. The data are from a study of blood T cells in healthy people across ages (dated by TCRdb to the mid-2010s). For the wider study: In model experiments, template switching captured about one uniquely barcoded TCR beta cDNA molecule for every two T cells. To avoid experimental bias, donors of different ages were spread randomly across the sequencing lanes. The study analyzed two additional independent replicas of 1 million unique cDNA reads from the same blood draw for two donors, one aged 18 to 29 and one aged 80 or older. To track age-related changes in TCR beta repertoire diversity, the study relied on deep sequencing normalized with unique cDNA molecular identifiers. Four age groups were formed from the donors: young (average approximately 15 years), middle-aged (around 39), aged (over 55) and long-lived (approximately 80).

Systemically healthy Caucasian individuals from Russia, 35 to 40 in total and aged roughly 6 to 100 years, were included as donors. Each donor gave 8 to 10 milliliters of peripheral blood, drawn into EDTA-treated Vacutainer tubes. Ficoll-Paque density-gradient centrifugation was used to isolate PBMCs, with at least 6.5 million per sample. Trizol reagent was used to extract total RNA from PBMCs, with at least 5 micrograms per sample. For every donor, flow cytometry on a PBMC aliquot measured the percentage of naive CD45RAhigh/CD27high T cells. Library preparation was by 5' RACE. The run used an Illumina HiSeq 2500. The second PCR ran for roughly 6 to 11 cycles and used a J-beta primer mix along with a sample-barcoded 5' primer. A template-switch 5' adaptor carrying 12 random nucleotides introduced a unique molecular identifier onto each TCR beta cDNA molecule. Each sample yielded at least 2.5 million CDR3-containing paired-end reads. First-strand cDNA was synthesized from all RNA with the Mint cDNA synthesis kit, primed by a TRBC-specific oligonucleotide. All cDNA was treated with uracil-DNA glycosylase and then went through a first 18-cycle PCR with the universal primers M1SS and BC2_uni_R. The study's own analysis went as follows. Normalization of each sample was performed by random selection of 1 million high-quality reads, each carrying a distinct molecular identifier. Instead of being binned into consensus sequences, reads with shared molecular identifiers were discarded. MiTCR, with a Q25 quality threshold and the strictest error-elimination algorithm, was used for CDR3 identification, clonotype clustering and error correction. A nonparametric unseen species model using Euler transformation provided a lower-bound estimate of total TCR beta diversity. TCRdb reran the public reads through fastp at Q25 and MiXCR, keeping productive beta chains. Each record represents a unique CDR3 protein, reported with the most common genes and DNA among its rows. The V and J calls shown here were made by TCRdb, not taken from the authors' results. Within this sample are 1.5 million to 2 million distinct CDR3 sequences, with roughly 27% of them counted one time only. Jointly, the top ten make up approximately 7.7% of the sample.

The paper's findings and limits, for the study overall: Observed TCR beta diversity per million T cells fell roughly linearly with age, and a significant reduction was already apparent by age about 43. Because donor CMV infection status was unknown, age-related changes in expanded clonotypes were potentially confounded. The long-lived group showed more naive CD4+ T cells, fewer expanded clones and increased TCR diversity than the aged group, suggesting age selection. Total diversity estimates from one million sequenced T cells were considered lower bounds and underestimates. Observed TCR beta diversity correlated strongly with the percentage of naive T cells measured by flow cytometry. Because profiling used bulk unsorted PBMCs, naive and antigen-experienced compartments could not be compared conclusively.

The junction shows trimming of 2 bases on V and 2 bases on J, plus 9 bases between the germline ends. CDR1 ENHRY and CDR2 SYGVKD were looked up in the germline V gene. The CDR3, cysteine through phenylalanine, is 14 amino acids long. The read is trimmed to its CDR3 DNA, 42 bases read in frame from base 1. The rearrangement joined TRBV10-3 to TRBJ2-5; the D element might be TRBD1 or TRBD2, as each aligns at 6 bases. The TCR originated in a woman aged 25 to 39 in good health. What was sequenced was blood. The DNA reads TGTGCCATCAGTGAGAGAGGGGGGCAAGAGACCCAGTACTTC. It codes for CAISERGGQETQYF.